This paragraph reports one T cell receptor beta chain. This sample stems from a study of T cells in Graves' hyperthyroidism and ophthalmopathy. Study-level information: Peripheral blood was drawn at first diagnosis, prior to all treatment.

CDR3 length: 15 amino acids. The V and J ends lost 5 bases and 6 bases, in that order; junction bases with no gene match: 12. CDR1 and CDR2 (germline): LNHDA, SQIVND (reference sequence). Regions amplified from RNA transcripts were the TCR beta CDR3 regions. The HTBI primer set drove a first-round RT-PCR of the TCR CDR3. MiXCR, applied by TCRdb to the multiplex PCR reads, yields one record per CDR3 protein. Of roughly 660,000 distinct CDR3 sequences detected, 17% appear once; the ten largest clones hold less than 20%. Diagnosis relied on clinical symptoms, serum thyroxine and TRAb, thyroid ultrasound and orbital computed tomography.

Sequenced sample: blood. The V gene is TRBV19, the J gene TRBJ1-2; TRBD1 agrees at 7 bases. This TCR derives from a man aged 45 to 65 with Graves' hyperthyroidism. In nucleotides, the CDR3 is TGTGCCAGTAGTCCGGGCGGACAGGCTCGCGATGGCTACACCTTC. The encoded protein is CASSPGGQARDGYTF.